This T cell receptor beta chain was retrieved from a study of blood T cells in healthy people across ages. Findings and limits, study-wide: There were more naive CD4+ cells and higher diversity in long-lived donors than in aged donors.

Germline values: CDR1 LGHDT, CDR2 YNNKEL (reference sequence). Trimming cost V 4 bases and J 7 bases; bases outside gene matches: 12. The CDR3 loop spans 15 amino acids. Worth noting for this clonotype: What it recognizes is unknown.

A second PCR, run for roughly 7 to 12 cycles, used a sample-barcoded 5' primer plus a J-beta primer mix. TCRdb re-called the 5' RACE reads with MiXCR, one entry per CDR3 protein. The sample has about 1.8 million distinct CDR3 sequences, just under 50% seen once; the top ten hold about 2.1%. The sample comprised blood. The chain links TRBV3-1 to TRBJ2-5, with 7 bases aligning to TRBD2. This receptor was taken from a woman between 40 and 50 years old in good health. CDR3 residues: CASSPGLDRWGTQYF. DNA for the CDR3: TGTGCCAGCAGCCCCGGACTAGACCGTTGGGGGACCCAGTACTTC.